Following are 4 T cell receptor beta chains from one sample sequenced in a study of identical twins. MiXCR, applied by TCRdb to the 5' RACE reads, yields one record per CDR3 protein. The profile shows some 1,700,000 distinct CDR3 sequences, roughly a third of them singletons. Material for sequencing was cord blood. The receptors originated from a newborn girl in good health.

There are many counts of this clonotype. CDR3 region: CSARSGTGQETQYF. DNA of the CDR3: TGCAGTGCTAGAAGTGGGACAGGTCAAGAGACCCAGTACTTC. V is TRBV20-1 and J is TRBJ2-5; 8 bases fit TRBD1. After removal of 2 bases from V and 2 bases from J, the junction contained 4 bases not matched to a gene. CDR1 and CDR2 from the germline V gene are DFQATT and SNEGSKA (reference sequence). This CDR3 contains 14 residues.

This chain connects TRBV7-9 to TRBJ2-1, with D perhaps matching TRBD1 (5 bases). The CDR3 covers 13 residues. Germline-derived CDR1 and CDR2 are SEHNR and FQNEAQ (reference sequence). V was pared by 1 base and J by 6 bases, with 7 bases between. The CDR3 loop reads CASSLGDSNEQFF. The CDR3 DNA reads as TGTGCCAGCAGCTTAGGTGACAGCAATGAGCAGTTCTTC.

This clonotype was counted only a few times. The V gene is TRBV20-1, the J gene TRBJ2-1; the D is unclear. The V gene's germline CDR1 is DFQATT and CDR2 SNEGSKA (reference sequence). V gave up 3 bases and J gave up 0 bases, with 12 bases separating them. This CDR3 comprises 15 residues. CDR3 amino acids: CSASSPRDSYNEQFF. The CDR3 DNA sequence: TGCAGTGCTAGTAGTCCTAGGGACTCCTACAATGAGCAGTTCTTC.

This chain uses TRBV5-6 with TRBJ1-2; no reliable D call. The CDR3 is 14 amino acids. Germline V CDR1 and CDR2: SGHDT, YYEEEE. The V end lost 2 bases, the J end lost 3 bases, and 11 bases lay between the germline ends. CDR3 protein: CASSFSSAYYGYTF. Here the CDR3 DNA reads TGTGCCAGCAGCTTCTCGTCAGCGTACTATGGCTACACCTTC.